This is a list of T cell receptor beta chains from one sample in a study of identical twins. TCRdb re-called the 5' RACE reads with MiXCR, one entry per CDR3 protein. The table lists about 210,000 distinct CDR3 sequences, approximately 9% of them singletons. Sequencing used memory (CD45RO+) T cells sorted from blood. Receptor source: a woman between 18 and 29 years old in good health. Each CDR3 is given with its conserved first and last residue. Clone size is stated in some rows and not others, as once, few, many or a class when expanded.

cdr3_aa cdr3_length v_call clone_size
CASSLAAPDIYNEQFF 16 TRBV5-5 .
CASSLKIRVQETQYF 15 TRBV7-9 .
CSVVLGRDYYSYEQYF 16 TRBV29-1 .
CSARNPGLADTDTQYF 16 TRBV20-1 few
CASSDVDEQFF 11 TRBV18 .
CAISDRVANQPQHF 14 TRBV10-3 .
CASSLTGGPSYEQYF 15 TRBV7-9 .
CASSLAGGGSTYNEQFF 17 TRBV5-6 many
CASSSSVESYNEQFF 15 TRBV5-4 .
CASSQPLGREKLFF 14 TRBV5-6 few
CASSQDPPRGSYTEAFF 17 TRBV4-3 .
CSASLRAGDEQFF 13 TRBV20-1 few
CASSPGGWTEAFF 13 TRBV18 few
CSAASRRNAEAFF 13 TRBV29-1 many
CASSPGAVEAFF 12 TRBV18 few
CASSLAGGTFWMQYF 15 TRBV7-8 .
CASSQFTGNTGELFF 15 TRBV3-1 .
CASSQGTGLEAFF 13 TRBV12-3/TRBV12-4 many
CASSQGYSGLETQYF 15 TRBV3-1 many
CASSYSNGGVYEQYF 15 TRBV6-5 few
CASSSLAGGLAFF 13 TRBV7-9 many
CASSQSLTGFGYTF 14 TRBV3-1 many
CSAMGGLTDTQYF 13 TRBV20-1 .
CASSLASRGGEQFF 14 TRBV5-5 many
CSATASGASQPLLSSYNEQFF 21 TRBV20-1 .
CASSFVASGRAYEQYF 16 TRBV7-6 .
CSARAPGQGFYNEQFF 16 TRBV20-1 .
CSARAGGSNQPQHF 14 TRBV20-1 .